This T cell receptor (beta chain) was recovered during a study of monozygotic twins with inflammatory bowel disease. As for this clonotype: Its target is not known.

Germline CDR1 reads SGHRS; CDR2 reads YFSETQ. This CDR3 comprises 14 residues. Researchers ran eight separate cDNA reactions for each sample. TCRdb reprocessed the 5' RACE reads, keeping one entry per CDR3 protein, no DNA. This table holds roughly 200,000 distinct CDR3 sequences. Whole-study findings and limits: Repertoire similarity was not found to differ between concordant and discordant twins, possibly from limited power.

J is TRBJ2-5 and V is TRBV5-1. The sequencing sample was made of blood. This receptor was obtained from a human donor with ulcerative colitis or Crohn's disease, or a healthy co-twin of an affected twin (not recorded which). The CDR3 spells CASSLGVAGETQYF.